The clone carrying this T cell receptor beta chain was seen a handful of times. What it binds is unknown. This entry is derived from a study of blood T cells in healthy people across ages. General study points: Unknown donor CMV status possibly confounded expanded clonotype changes.

Germline V lookup: CDR1 LGHDT, CDR2 YNNKEL (reference sequence). The CDR3 runs 14 residues. V gave up 7 bases and J gave up 5 bases; unmatched junction bases: 10. Combining a sample-barcoded 5' primer with a J-beta primer mix, a second PCR ran for roughly 6 to 12 cycles. A single record per CDR3 protein comes from TCRdb applying MiXCR to the 5' RACE reads. There are about 620,000 distinct CDR3 sequences in the sample; around 21% occur only once, and 3.6% lies in the top ten. The specimen sequenced was blood. This chain uses TRBV3-1 with TRBJ2-7, with 8 bases lining up with TRBD2. This sequence was found in a man aged 70 or older in good health. CDR3 region: CASTGGGRTHEQYF. CDR3 DNA sequence: TGTGCCAGCACCGGCGGCGGGAGGACCCACGAGCAGTACTTC.